The TCR beta chain described here comes from a study of CD4+ T cells in melanoma. The data were produced by immunoSEQ multiplex PCR, yet TCRdb's version contains in-frame clones alone and is incomplete. In the table there are 110,000 to 150,000 clones, around 90% of which are singletons. V lost 3 bases to trimming and J lost 2 bases; unmatched junction nucleotides: 8. Germline V lookup: CDR1 LNHNV, CDR2 YYDKDF (reference sequence). The CDR3 loop spans 17 amino acids. The chain recombines TRBV15 with TRBJ1-5; the match to TRBD1 covers 9 bases. The sequence came from a human donor with melanoma. Here the CDR3 DNA reads TGTGCCACCAGCAGGACCGGGACAGGGTTTGGCAATCAGCCCCAGCATTTT. Protein sequence: CATSRTGTGFGNQPQHF. Full variable domain (outside the CDR3, taken from reference TRBV15 and TRBJ1-5): DAMVIQNPRYQVTQFGKPVTLSCSQTLNHNVMYWYQQKSSQAPKLLFHYYDKDFNNEADTPDNFQSRRPNTSFCFLDIRSPGLGDTAMYLCATSRTGTGFGNQPQHFGDGTRLSIL.